The clone carrying this T cell receptor (beta chain) has more than one count but fewer than ten. Its antigen is not identified. This CDR3 has 12 residues. Germline V gene data show CDR1 as SGHTA and CDR2 as FQGTGA. V lost 4 bases to trimming and J lost 10 bases, with 11 bases between them. Each of the CD4+ naive, central memory, regulatory and stem cell-like memory populations was sorted via CD45RO/CCR7/CD25/CD127/CD95/CD27. Investigators reverse transcribed all isolated RNA, so they sequenced expressed TCRB transcripts. The data were produced by immunoSEQ multiplex PCR, yet TCRdb's version contains in-frame clones alone and is incomplete. The sample gives over 700,000 clones, roughly 15% of which show up once; around 0.02% is in the top ten. This record belongs to a study of beta chain features in type 1 diabetes. Study as a whole: The study found patients and healthy donors alike in age, gender and cell yields.

Study-level results: Highly expressing activated T cells could be over-counted with a cDNA template. Compared with healthy donors, patients appeared to share more similar naive, central memory and regulatory TCRB repertoires.

This clonotype was obtained from a woman younger than 30 in good health. The V gene is TRBV7-3, the J gene TRBJ2-1; D perhaps matches TRBD2 (6 bases). Source material: naive CD4+ T cells from blood. The CDR3 loop is CASSSAGSEQFF. DNA of the CDR3: TGTGCCAGCAGCTCCGCGGGAAGCGAGCAGTTCTTC.